A single sample is the source of the 16 T cell receptor beta chains below, sequenced in a study of tumor and adjacent non-tumor tissue in lung cancer. No cell sorting was done before RNA was extracted from the tissue. The library came from three nested PCR rounds adapted from ARM-PCR protocols. TCRdb re-analysed the multiplex PCR reads in MiXCR, keeping a single row per CDR3 protein. The table shows 130,000 or so distinct CDR3 sequences, with over 65% occurring only once. Sequencing was carried out using lung tumor tissue. These receptors were collected from a man aged 30 to 45 with non-small cell lung cancer.

In this sample, this clonotype turned up once. Germline and junction disagree at one end, which may indicate a read error. This chain connects TRBV29-1 to TRBJ2-1; 9 nucleotides match TRBD1. Germline V gene data show CDR1 as SQVTM and CDR2 as ANQGSEA. The CDR3 contains 14 residues. CDR3 region: CSVEDDRGYNEQFF. In DNA, the CDR3 is TGCAGCGTTGAAGACGACAGGGGGTACAATGAGCAGTTTTTC.

This chain uses TRBV11-2 with TRBJ1-1; weak D call: TRBD1 (6 bases). Germline CDR1 SGHAT, CDR2 FQNNGV. The CDR3 contains 14 residues. Here the CDR3 DNA reads TGTGCAGGCAGCCCCCTGGGGGGCAGGGCTGAAGCTTTCTTT. Amino acid sequence: CAGSPLGGRAEAFF.

Only one count was recorded for this clonotype. CDR3 amino acids: CSARPIRLGMYEQYF. The CDR3 bases are TGCAGTGCTAGACCTATTCGGCTGGGCATGTACGAGCAGTACTTC. The chain is built from TRBV20-1 and TRBJ2-7; no firm D call. Trimming took off 2 bases at V and 4 bases at J, with 18 bases between the two ends. The length of the CDR3 is 15 residues. From germline, CDR1 is DFQATT and CDR2 SNEGSKA (reference sequence).

As to this clonotype: The junction departs from germline at one end; a sequencing error may be responsible. The V gene is TRBV20-1, the J gene TRBJ2-2; D is unresolved. In germline, CDR1 is DFQATT, CDR2 SNEGSKA (reference sequence). The CDR3 consists of 15 residues. CDR3 residues: CSAGDLRAPIGELFF. CDR3 in DNA: TGCAGTGCTGGAGATCTAAGGGCACCCATCGGGGAGCTGTTTTTT.

This clonotype came up a few times. V and J are TRBV4-2 and TRBJ1-3; the D gene is possibly TRBD1 (5 bases). V lost 0 bases and J lost 4, with 13 bases in between. Looked up from germline, CDR1 is LGHNA and CDR2 is YNFKEQ. The CDR3 covers 16 residues. The CDR3 DNA is TGTGCCAGCAGCCAAGAGGGGGGAACGTGGGGAAACACCATATATTTT. It yields the protein CASSQEGGTWGNTIYF.

The V call is TRBV29-1, the J call TRBJ1-1; D unclear. Between the trimmed V and J ends, which lost 4 bases and 5 bases, there was a span of 17 bases. The CDR3 is 14 amino acids. Germline V lookup: CDR1 SQVTM, CDR2 ANQGSEA. CDR3 sequence: CSVVLGTLWTEAFF. The CDR3, as DNA: TGCAGCGTTGTTCTGGGCACTCTGTGGACTGAAGCTTTCTTT.

Notes on this clonotype: A junction end diverges from the germline sequence, so it may reflect a read error. J is TRBJ2-1 and V is TRBV7-8; D is perhaps TRBD1 (5 bases). The CDR3 is 15 residues long. The germline gives CDR1 SGHVS, CDR2 FQNEAQ. CDR3 nucleotide sequence: TGTGCCCGCAGCTTATCAGGAAGTATGGGGCATGAGCAGTTCTTC. It yields the protein CARSLSGSMGHEQFF.

Worth noting for this clonotype: This may be a read error, as it is one base from a much larger clone. The V and J genes are TRBV29-1 and TRBJ2-3; the D gene is possibly TRBD2 (5 bases). CDR1 is SQVTM and CDR2 is ANQGSEA in the germline V gene. V was cut by 4 bases and J by 1 base, with 9 bases left in between. CDR3 length equals 13 residues. CDR3 nucleotide sequence: TGCAGCGTTGCGGGCGGGTGCACAGATACGCAGTATTTT. Its translation: CSVAGGCTDTQYF.

This clonotype showed up just a few times. This sequence may be a read error, since a much larger clone differs from it by one base. CDR3 coding DNA: TGTGCCGGCAGCCCGTTGGGGCAGGGACCGGATTCACCCCTCCACTTT. Translated: CAGSPLGQGPDSPLHF. The rearrangement joins TRBV14 to TRBJ1-6; D is possibly TRBD1 (5 bases). CDR1 is SGHDN and CDR2 is FVKESK in the germline V gene. The CDR3 is 16 residues long.

For this clonotype: A much bigger clone sits one base away, suggesting this may be a read error. This chain connects TRBV12-3 or TRBV12-4 to TRBJ1-5, with 8 positions matching TRBD1. CDR3 length: 15 residues. DNA for the CDR3: TGTGCCAGCAGTCCCGACAGGGGAGAAGGTCAGTCCCAGCATTTT. Translating gives CASSPDRGEGQSQHF.

To note about this clonotype: A read error is possible here, since a much larger clone lies one base away. The J gene is TRBJ2-3, the V gene TRBV6-1, with a possible D match to TRBD2 (6 bases). Germline-derived CDR1 and CDR2 are MNHNS and SASEGT. The CDR3 has 15 residues. V was clipped by 6 bases and J by 5 bases, with 18 bases between them. The CDR3 coding sequence is TGTGCCAGCAGGAGGTGGGGGACTTCCAAAGATACGCAGTATTTT. Its protein is CASRRWGTSKDTQYF.

Note on this clonotype: A junction end diverges from the germline sequence, so it may reflect a read error. This chain joins TRBV13 and TRBJ2-1, with TRBD1 matching 9 bases. Per the germline V gene, CDR1 is PRHDT and CDR2 is FYEKMQ (reference sequence). The CDR3 loop spans 14 amino acids. CDR3 sequence (DNA): TGTGTCAGCAGCTACGGGACAGGGACATGGGAGCAGTTCTTC. The encoded protein is CVSSYGTGTWEQFF.

The chain employs TRBV20-1 and TRBJ2-1; 7 nucleotides align to TRBD2. The CDR3 sequence is 14 residues long. Per germline, CDR1 DFQATT and CDR2 SNEGSKA (reference sequence). Trimming cost V 3 bases and J 10 bases; bases outside gene matches: 12. CDR3 sequence reads: CSASSAGEPGEQFF. The CDR3 DNA reads as TGCAGTGCTAGTAGCGCGGGAGAGCCGGGGGAGCAGTTCTTC.

About this clonotype: No conserved phenylalanine or tryptophan is present at the end of the CDR3, so a read error is the likely explanation. J is TRBJ2-1 and V is TRBV14; no definite D call. CDR1 and CDR2 (germline): SGHDN, FVKESK. The CDR3 has 14 residues. The CDR3 spells CASNQDVGYNEQFL. CDR3 nucleotides: TGTGCCAGCAACCAAGATGTAGGGTACAATGAGCAGTTCCTC.

This clonotype was observed once. Germline and junction disagree at one end, which may indicate a read error. The chain couples TRBV11-3 to TRBJ2-1; perhaps D is TRBD1 or TRBD2 (6 bases each). Germline V lookup: CDR1 SGHNT, CDR2 YENEEA. The length of the CDR3 is 16 residues. Here the CDR3 reads CASRSWGAPPLNEQFF. CDR3 nucleotide sequence: TGTGCCAGCAGGTCCTGGGGGGCCCCTCCCCTCAATGAGCAGTTTTTC. Full variable domain (rest looked up from reference TRBV11-3 and TRBJ2-1): EAGVVQSPRYKIIEKKQPVAFWCNPISGHNTLYWYLQNLGQGPELLIRYENEEAVDDSQLPKDRFSAERLKGVDSTLKIQPAELGDSAVYLCASRSWGAPPLNEQFFGPGTRLTVL.

In regard to this clonotype: A much larger clone is a single base away; this may be a read error. This sequence joins TRBV6-7 and TRBJ1-5; 10 bases match TRBD1. TRBV6-7 is designated an ORF whose function remains uncertain. This CDR3 has 18 residues. With 0 bases clipped from V and 3 bases from J, the junction kept 8 bases outside the gene matches. The CDR3 sequence is CASSYSSRTGGLNQPQHF. In nucleotides, the CDR3 is TGTGCCAGCAGTTACTCGTCGAGGACAGGGGGACTCAATCAGCCCCAGCATTTT.